These 15 T cell receptor beta chains originate from one sample sequenced in a study of T cells in Graves' hyperthyroidism and ophthalmopathy. From RNA transcripts, TCR beta CDR3 regions were amplified. The TCR CDR3 first-round RT-PCR relied on the HTBI primer set. TCRdb re-called the multiplex PCR reads through MiXCR, storing one row per CDR3 protein. The table lists 490,000 or so distinct CDR3 sequences, about 20% of them singletons, with 45% to 50% in the top ten. Material: blood. Receptors originate from a woman between 65 and 79 years old with Graves' ophthalmopathy.

This rearrangement joins TRBV7-2 to TRBJ1-2; D unresolved. CDR3 length: 12 residues. With 4 bases removed from V and 8 bases from J, the gap between germline ends came to 11 bases. Germline lookup yields CDR1 SGHTA and CDR2 FQGNSA. In DNA form, the CDR3 reads TGTGCCAGCAGCTCTCCACCGGGAGGCTACACCTTC. It specifies CASSSPPGGYTF. Full variable domain (remainder filled in from reference TRBV7-2 and TRBJ1-2): GAGVSQSPSNKVTEKGKDVELRCDPISGHTALYWYRQSLGQGLEFLIYFQGNSAPDKSGLPSDRFSAERTGGSVSTLTIQRTQQEDSAVYLCASSSPPGGYTFGSGTRLTVV.

The J gene is TRBJ2-1, the V gene TRBV7-2; 10 bases are a match to TRBD2. Germline CDR1 SGHTA, CDR2 FQGNSA. This CDR3 region has 18 residues. V was clipped by 1 base and J by 10 bases; unmatched bases: 16. The CDR3 DNA reads TGTGCCAGCAGCTTAGTCCCGCCTAGCGGGAGCACAGTAACCGAGCAGTTCTTC. This encodes CASSLVPPSGSTVTEQFF.

This clonotype was seen at least ten times. The chain couples TRBV20-1 to TRBJ1-5; D is unclear. Germline assignment: CDR1 DFQATT and CDR2 SNEGSKA (reference sequence). V was shortened by 5 bases and J by 0 bases, with 11 bases between the two germline ends. This CDR3 is 14 amino acids long. CDR3 nucleotides: TGCAGTGCTCCCCGGACGGATAGCAATCAGCCCCAGCATTTT. Translation: CSAPRTDSNQPQHF.

This rearrangement joins TRBV29-1 to TRBJ2-2; D is perhaps TRBD1 (6 bases). Deletions cut 4 bases from V and 1 base from J, with 7 bases between. CDR1 SQVTM and CDR2 ANQGSEA come from the germline V gene. The CDR3 has 13 residues. The CDR3 here is CSVVGQNTGELFF. The DNA of the CDR3 is TGCAGCGTTGTGGGACAGAACACCGGGGAGCTGTTTTTT.

This chain connects TRBV9 to TRBJ1-1; TRBD1 agrees at 8 bases. CDR3 length: 15 residues. From germline, CDR1 is SGDLS and CDR2 YYNGEE. The V gene end was trimmed by 3 bases and the J gene end by 2 bases; junction bases not matched to a gene: 6. CDR3 nucleotide sequence: TGTGCCAGCAGCGAGGGGACAGGTATAAACACTGAAGCTTTCTTT. Translation: CASSEGTGINTEAFF.

This clonotype was counted a few times. Possible read error: a much larger clone is one base away. V gene TRBV12-3 or TRBV12-4 combines with J gene TRBJ2-1, with TRBD2 matching 9 bases. The CDR3 consists of 15 residues. V gave up 2 bases and J gave up 3 bases; unmatched junction bases: 2. The CDR3 DNA reads as TGTGCCAGCAGTTTATTAGCGGGAGTCTACAATGAGCAGTTCTTC. Amino acid sequence: CASSLLAGVYNEQFF.

The chain uses TRBV4-2 and TRBJ2-1; 7 bases fit TRBD2. The CDR3 spans 16 residues. Germline V gene data show CDR1 as LGHNA and CDR2 as YNFKEQ. J gave up 8 bases and V 1 base, and 11 bases lay outside the gene matches. CDR3 amino acids: CASSQVAGEGSDEQFF. In DNA form, the CDR3 reads TGTGCCAGCAGCCAAGTCGCGGGGGAGGGCAGCGATGAGCAGTTCTTC.

Comment on this clonotype: An end of the junction does not agree with germline; a read error may underlie this. The J gene is TRBJ1-2, the V gene TRBV6-1; 9 positions agree with TRBD1. The germline CDR1 and CDR2 sequences are MNHNS and SASEGT. This CDR3 has 14 amino acids. The CDR3, as DNA: TGTGCTAGCAGTGGAGGACAGGGGTTCTATGGCTACACCTTC. It codes for CASSGGQGFYGYTF.

This clonotype has at least ten counts. The chain employs TRBV3-1 and TRBJ1-2; 7 bases are shared with TRBD1. Germline V lookup: CDR1 LGHDT, CDR2 YNNKEL (reference sequence). The CDR3 has 13 residues. With V trimmed by 5 bases and J by 8 bases, 8 bases remained unmatched. The CDR3 loop is CASSSGQAGGYTF. CDR3 DNA sequence: TGTGCCAGCAGCTCCGGACAGGCTGGAGGCTACACCTTC.

This clonotype was seen repeatedly, ten times or more. This chain links TRBV24-1 with TRBJ1-1, with TRBD1 matching over 8 bases. The CDR3 runs to 14 residues. V lost 5 bases and J lost 3; bases outside the gene matches: 4. Germline CDR1 and CDR2: KGHDR and SFDVKD. The CDR3 nucleotides are TGTGCCACCAGTGGGACAGGGATAGACACTGAAGCTTTCTTT. Amino acid sequence: CATSGTGIDTEAFF.

The V call is TRBV7-8, the J call TRBJ1-3; no definite D call. The CDR3 totals 13 residues. V lost 2 bases and J 4 bases, leaving 6 bases between the germline ends. Germline V CDR1 and CDR2: SGHVS, FQNEAQ. The CDR3 DNA reads TGTGCCAGCAGCTTACTCGGAGGAAACACCATATATTTT. Encoded protein: CASSLLGGNTIYF.

This clonotype occurred many times. The chain uses TRBV6-1 and TRBJ2-5, with D perhaps TRBD1 (6 bases). Germline CDR1 and CDR2: MNHNS and SASEGT. V shed 4 bases and J shed 9 bases, with 18 bases lying between them. This CDR3 contains 14 residues. The CDR3 region is CASSAREVKGAQYF. DNA for the CDR3: TGTGCCAGCAGTGCGCGCGAAGTGAAGGGGGCCCAGTACTTC.

The chain has TRBV20-1 and TRBJ1-1, with 8 bases fitting TRBD1. J gave up 5 bases and V 1 base, and 12 bases lay outside the gene matches. Germline V CDR1 and CDR2: DFQATT, SNEGSKA (reference sequence). CDR3 length equals 16 residues. Written as DNA, the CDR3 is TGCAGTGCTAGAGTTCTTTTTGACAGGGGCGGAACTGAAGCTTTCTTT. Protein product: CSARVLFDRGGTEAFF.

Many counts were recorded for this clonotype. The gene calls are TRBV7-9 and TRBJ2-2; 7 bases map to TRBD1. Germline CDR1 reads SEHNR; CDR2 reads FQNEAQ (reference sequence). With V trimmed by 4 bases and J by 2 bases, 4 bases remained unmatched. CDR3 length equals 15 residues. The DNA of the CDR3 is TGTGCCAGCAGCTATACAGGGGCCAACACCGGGGAGCTGTTTTTT. This translates into CASSYTGANTGELFF.

The chain is built from TRBV6-2 or TRBV6-3 and TRBJ2-1; the D gene is possibly TRBD2 (5 bases). The CDR3 is made up of 14 amino acids. The V end was cut by 0 bases, the J end by 10 bases, with 13 bases between. The germline CDR1 and CDR2 sequences are MNHEY and SVGEGT. CDR3 amino acids: CASSYSTTGGEQFF. CDR3 DNA sequence: TGTGCCAGCAGTTACTCGACTACCGGCGGGGAGCAGTTCTTC.